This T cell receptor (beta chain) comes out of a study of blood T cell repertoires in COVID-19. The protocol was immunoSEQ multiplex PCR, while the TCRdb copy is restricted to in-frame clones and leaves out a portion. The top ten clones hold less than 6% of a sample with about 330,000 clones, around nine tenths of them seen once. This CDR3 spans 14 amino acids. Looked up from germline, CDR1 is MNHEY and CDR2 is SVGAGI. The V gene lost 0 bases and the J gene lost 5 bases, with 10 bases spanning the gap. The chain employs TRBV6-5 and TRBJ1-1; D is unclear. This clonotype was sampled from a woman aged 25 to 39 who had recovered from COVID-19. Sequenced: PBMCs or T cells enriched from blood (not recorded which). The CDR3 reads CASSYSAGDTEAFF. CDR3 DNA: TGTGCCAGCAGTTACTCTGCCGGGGATACTGAAGCTTTCTTT.